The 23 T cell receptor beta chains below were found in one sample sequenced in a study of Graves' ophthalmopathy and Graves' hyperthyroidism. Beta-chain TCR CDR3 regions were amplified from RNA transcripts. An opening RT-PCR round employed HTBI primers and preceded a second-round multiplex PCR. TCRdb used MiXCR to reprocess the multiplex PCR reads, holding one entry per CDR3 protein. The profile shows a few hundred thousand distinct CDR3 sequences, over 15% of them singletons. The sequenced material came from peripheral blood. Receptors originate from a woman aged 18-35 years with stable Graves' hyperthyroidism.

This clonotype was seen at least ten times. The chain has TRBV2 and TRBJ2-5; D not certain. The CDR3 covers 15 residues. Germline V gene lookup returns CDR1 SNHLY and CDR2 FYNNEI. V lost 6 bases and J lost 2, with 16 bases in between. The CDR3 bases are TGTGCCAGCAGGGGCGAGGCGGTGGGACAAGAGACCCAGTACTTC. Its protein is CASRGEAVGQETQYF.

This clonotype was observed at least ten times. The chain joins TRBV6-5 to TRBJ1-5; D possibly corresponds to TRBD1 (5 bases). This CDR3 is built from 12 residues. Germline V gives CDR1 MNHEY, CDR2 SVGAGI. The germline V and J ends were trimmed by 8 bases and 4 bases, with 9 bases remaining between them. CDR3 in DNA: TGTGCCAGCGGGGGACCAAATCAGCCCCAGCATTTT. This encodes CASGGPNQPQHF.

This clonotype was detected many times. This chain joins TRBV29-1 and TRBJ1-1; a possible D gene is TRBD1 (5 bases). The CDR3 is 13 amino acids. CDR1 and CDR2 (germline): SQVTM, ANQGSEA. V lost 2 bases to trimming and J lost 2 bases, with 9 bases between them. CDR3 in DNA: TGCAGCGTTGAATTGGGGGAAAACACTGAAGCTTTCTTT. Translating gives CSVELGENTEAFF.

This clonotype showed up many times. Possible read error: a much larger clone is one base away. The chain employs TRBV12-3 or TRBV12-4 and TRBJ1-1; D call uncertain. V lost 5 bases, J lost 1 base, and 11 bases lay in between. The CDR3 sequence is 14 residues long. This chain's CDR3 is CASSHRRGNTEAFF. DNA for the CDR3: TGTGCCAGCAGTCATAGACGGGGGAACACTGAAGCTTTCTTT.

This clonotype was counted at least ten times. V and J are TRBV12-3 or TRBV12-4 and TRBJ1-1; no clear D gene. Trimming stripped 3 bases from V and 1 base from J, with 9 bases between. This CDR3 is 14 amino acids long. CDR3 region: CASSFVAANTEAFF. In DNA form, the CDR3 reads TGTGCCAGCAGTTTCGTGGCAGCGAACACTGAAGCTTTCTTT.

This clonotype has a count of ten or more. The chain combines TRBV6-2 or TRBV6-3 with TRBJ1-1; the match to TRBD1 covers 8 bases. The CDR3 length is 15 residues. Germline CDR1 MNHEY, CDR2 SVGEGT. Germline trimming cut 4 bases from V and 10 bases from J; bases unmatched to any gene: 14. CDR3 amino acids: CASSSVDSRGRGAFF. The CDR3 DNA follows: TGTGCCAGCAGTTCGGTCGACAGCAGGGGGCGAGGAGCTTTCTTT.

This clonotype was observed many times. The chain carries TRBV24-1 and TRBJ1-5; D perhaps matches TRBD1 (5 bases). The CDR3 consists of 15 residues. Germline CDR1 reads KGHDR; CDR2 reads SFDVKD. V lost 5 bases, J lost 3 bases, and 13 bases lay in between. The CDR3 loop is CATSAFDSPNQPQHF. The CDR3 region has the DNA TGTGCCACCAGTGCTTTCGACAGCCCCAATCAGCCCCAGCATTTT.

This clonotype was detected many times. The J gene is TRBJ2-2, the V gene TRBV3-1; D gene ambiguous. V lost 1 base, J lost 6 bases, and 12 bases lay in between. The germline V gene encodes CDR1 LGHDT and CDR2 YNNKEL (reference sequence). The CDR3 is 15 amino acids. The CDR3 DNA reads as TGTGCCAGCAGCCAAGGTCGTGGGGTCGCCGGGGAGCTGTTTTTT. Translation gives CASSQGRGVAGELFF.

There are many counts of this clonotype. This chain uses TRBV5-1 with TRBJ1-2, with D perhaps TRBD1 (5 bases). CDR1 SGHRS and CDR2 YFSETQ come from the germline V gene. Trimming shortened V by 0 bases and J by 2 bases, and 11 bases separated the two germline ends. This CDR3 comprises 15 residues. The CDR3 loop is CASSLAVGTNYGYTF. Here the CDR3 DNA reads TGCGCCAGCAGCTTGGCAGTCGGGACCAACTATGGCTACACCTTC.

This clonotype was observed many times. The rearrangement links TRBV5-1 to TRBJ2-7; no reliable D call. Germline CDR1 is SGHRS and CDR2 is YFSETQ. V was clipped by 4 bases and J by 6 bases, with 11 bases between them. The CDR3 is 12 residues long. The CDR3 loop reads CASSPGESEQYF. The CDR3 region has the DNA TGCGCCAGCAGCCCCGGTGAGTCCGAGCAGTACTTC.

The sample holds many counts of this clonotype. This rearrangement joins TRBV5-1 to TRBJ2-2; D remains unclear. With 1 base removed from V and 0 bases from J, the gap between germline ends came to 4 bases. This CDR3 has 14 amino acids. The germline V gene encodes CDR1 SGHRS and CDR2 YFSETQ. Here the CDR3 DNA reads TGCGCCAGCAGCTTGACTTCGAACACCGGGGAGCTGTTTTTT. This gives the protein CASSLTSNTGELFF.

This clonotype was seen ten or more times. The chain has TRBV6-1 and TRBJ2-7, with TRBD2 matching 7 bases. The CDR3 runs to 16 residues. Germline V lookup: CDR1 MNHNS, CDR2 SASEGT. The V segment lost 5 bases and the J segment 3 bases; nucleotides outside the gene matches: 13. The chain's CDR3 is CASSTSLGLGIYEQYF. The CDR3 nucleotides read TGTGCCAGCAGTACAAGCCTAGGACTAGGGATCTACGAGCAGTACTTC.

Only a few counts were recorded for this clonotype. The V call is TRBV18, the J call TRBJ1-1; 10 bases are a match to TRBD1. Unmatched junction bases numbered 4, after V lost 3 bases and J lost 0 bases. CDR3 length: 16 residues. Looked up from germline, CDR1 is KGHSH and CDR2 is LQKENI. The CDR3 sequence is CASSPETGGLNTEAFF. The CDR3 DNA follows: TGTGCCAGCTCACCCGAGACAGGGGGCTTGAACACTGAAGCTTTCTTT.

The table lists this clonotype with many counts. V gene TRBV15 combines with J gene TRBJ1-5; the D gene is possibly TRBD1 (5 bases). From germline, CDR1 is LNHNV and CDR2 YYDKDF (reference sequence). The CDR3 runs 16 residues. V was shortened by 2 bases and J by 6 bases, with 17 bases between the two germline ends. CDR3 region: CATSRPRGGFGQPQHF. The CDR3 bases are TGTGCCACCAGCAGACCACGTGGGGGGTTCGGTCAGCCCCAGCATTTT.

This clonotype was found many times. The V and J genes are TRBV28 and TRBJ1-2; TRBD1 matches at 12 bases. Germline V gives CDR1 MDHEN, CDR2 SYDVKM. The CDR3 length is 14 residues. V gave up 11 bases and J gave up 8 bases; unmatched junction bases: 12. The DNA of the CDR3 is TGTGCCGTCCACCTGGGACAGGGGGCCAGAGGCTACACCTTC. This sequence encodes CAVHLGQGARGYTF.

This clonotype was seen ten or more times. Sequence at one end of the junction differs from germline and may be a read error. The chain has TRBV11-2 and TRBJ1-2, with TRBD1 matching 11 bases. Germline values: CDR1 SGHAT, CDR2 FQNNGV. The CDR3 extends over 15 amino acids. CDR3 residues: CASREDRGRTIGHTF. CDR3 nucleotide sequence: TGTGCCAGCAGGGAGGACAGGGGGCGAACGATTGGCCACACCTTC.

The CDR3 DNA sequence: TGTGCCAGCAGTTACGCAGGGATGGGATATGGCTACACCTTC. This codes for CASSYAGMGYGYTF. V and J are TRBV6-2 or TRBV6-3 and TRBJ1-2; D might be TRBD1 (5 bases). CDR3 size: 14 residues. V dropped 2 bases and J dropped 5 bases, with 12 bases sitting between them. Germline loops: CDR1 MNHEY, CDR2 SVGEGT.

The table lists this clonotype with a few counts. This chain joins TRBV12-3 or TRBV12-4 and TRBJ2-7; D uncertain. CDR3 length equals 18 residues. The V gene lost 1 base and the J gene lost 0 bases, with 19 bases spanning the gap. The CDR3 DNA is TGTGCCAGCAGTTTAGGTCTGGGGATCGGGCCCGGCTCCTACGAGCAGTACTTC. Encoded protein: CASSLGLGIGPGSYEQYF.

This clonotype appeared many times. CDR3 DNA sequence: TGTGCCAGCAGGGACATCCCTGGAAACACCATATATTTT. Its translation is CASRDIPGNTIYF. The chain recombines TRBV11-2 with TRBJ1-3; tentative D call: TRBD1 (5 bases). This CDR3 spans 13 amino acids. Germline V gene data show CDR1 as SGHAT and CDR2 as FQNNGV. Trimming removed 6 bases at V and 2 bases at J, with 8 bases between.

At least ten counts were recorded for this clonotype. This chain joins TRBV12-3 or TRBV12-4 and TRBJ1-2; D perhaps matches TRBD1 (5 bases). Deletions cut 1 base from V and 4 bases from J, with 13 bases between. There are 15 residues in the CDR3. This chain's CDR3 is CASSLGQGFPYGYTF. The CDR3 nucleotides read TGTGCCAGCAGTTTAGGTCAGGGTTTTCCCTATGGCTACACCTTC.

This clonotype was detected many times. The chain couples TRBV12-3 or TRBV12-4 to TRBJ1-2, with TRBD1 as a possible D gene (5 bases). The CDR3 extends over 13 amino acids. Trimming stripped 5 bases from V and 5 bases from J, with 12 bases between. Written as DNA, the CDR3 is TGTGCCAGCAGTCGGGAAGACAGATATGGCTACACCTTC. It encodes CASSREDRYGYTF.

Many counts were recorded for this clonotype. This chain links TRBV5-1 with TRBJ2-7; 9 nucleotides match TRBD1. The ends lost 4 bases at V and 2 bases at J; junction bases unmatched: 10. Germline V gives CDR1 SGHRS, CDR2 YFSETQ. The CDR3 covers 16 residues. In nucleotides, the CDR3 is TGCGCCAGCAGCCTGGAAAGACAGGGGGGAGCCTACGAGCAGTACTTC. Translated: CASSLERQGGAYEQYF.

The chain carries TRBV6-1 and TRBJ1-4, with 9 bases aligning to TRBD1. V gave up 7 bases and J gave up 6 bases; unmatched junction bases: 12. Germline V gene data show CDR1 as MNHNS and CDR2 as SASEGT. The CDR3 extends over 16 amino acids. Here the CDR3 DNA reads TGTGCCAGCACTCGCAAGCCGGGACAGGGATATGAAAAACTGTTTTTT. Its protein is CASTRKPGQGYEKLFF.